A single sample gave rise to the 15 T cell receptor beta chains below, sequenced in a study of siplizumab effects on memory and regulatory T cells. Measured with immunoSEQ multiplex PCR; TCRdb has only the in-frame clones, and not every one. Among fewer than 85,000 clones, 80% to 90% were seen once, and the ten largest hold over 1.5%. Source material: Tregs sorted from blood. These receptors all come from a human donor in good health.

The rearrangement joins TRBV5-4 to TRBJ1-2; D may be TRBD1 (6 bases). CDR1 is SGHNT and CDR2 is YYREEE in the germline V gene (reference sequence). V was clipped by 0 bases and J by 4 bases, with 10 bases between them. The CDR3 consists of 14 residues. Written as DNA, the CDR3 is TGTGCCAGCAGCTTGGGGGGGCAGTCCTATGGCTACACCTTC. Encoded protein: CASSLGGQSYGYTF.

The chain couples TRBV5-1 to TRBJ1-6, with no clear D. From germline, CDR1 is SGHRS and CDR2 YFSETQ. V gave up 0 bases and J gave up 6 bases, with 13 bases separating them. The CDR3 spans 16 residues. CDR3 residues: CASSLEGLQSNSPLHF. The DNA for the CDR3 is TGCGCCAGCAGCTTGGAAGGGCTACAGTCTAATTCACCCCTCCACTTT. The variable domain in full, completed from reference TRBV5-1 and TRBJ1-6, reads KAGVTQTPRYLIKTRGQQVTLSCSPISGHRSVSWYQQTPGQGLQFLFEYFSETQRNKGNFPGRFSGRQFSNSRSEMNVSTLELGDSALYLCASSLEGLQSNSPLHFGNGTRLTVT.

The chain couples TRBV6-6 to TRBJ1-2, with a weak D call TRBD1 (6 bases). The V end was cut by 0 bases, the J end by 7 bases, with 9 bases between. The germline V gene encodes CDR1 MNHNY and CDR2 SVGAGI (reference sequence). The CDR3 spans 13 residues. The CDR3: CASSYSDSSGYTF. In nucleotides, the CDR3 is TGTGCCAGCAGTTACTCGGACAGTTCTGGCTACACCTTC.

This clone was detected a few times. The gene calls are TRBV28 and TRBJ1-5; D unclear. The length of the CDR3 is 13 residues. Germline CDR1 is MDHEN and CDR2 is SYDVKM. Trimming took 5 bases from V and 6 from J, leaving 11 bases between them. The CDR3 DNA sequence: TGTGCCAGCAGTCGTGCAATGGTTCAGCCCCAGCATTTT. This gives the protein CASSRAMVQPQHF.

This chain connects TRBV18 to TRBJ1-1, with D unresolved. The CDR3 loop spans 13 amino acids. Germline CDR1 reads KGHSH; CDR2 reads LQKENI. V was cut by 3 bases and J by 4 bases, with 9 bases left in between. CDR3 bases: TGTGCCAGCTCACCTACTAGATCCACTGAAGCTTTCTTT. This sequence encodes CASSPTRSTEAFF.

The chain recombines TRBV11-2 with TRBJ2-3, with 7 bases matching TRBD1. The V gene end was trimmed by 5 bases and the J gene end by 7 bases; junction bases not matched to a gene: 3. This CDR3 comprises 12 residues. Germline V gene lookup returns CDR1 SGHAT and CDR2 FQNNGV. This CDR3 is CASSLTGYTQYF. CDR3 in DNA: TGTGCCAGCAGCCTGACAGGGTATACGCAGTATTTT.

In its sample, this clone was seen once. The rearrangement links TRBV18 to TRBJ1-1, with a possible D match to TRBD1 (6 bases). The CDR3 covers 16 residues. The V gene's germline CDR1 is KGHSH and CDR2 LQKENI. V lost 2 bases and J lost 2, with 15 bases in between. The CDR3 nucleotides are TGTGCCAGCTCACCAGAGGGGGGGATAGGAAACACTGAAGCTTTCTTT. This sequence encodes CASSPEGGIGNTEAFF. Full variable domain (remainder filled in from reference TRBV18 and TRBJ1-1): NAGVMQNPRHLVRRRGQEARLRCSPMKGHSHVYWYRQLPEEGLKFMVYLQKENIIDESGMPKERFSAEFPKEGPSILRIQQVVRGDSAAYFCASSPEGGIGNTEAFFGQGTRLTVV.

Written as DNA, the CDR3 is TGTGCCAGCAGACAGCCGGGGTCCGGTGAAAAACTGTTTTTT. It yields the protein CASRQPGSGEKLFF. V usage is TRBV19 and J usage is TRBJ1-4, with a weak D call TRBD1 (5 bases). The V end was cut by 9 bases, the J end by 7 bases, with 18 bases between. Germline CDR1 LNHDA, CDR2 SQIVND (reference sequence). The CDR3 spans 14 residues. The variable domain in full, with the rest retrieved from reference TRBV19 and TRBJ1-4, is DGGITQSPKYLFRKEGQNVTLSCEQNLNHDAMYWYRQDPGQGLRLIYYSQIVNDFQKGDIAEGYSVSREKKESFPLTVTSAQKNPTAFYLCASRQPGSGEKLFFGSGTQLSVL.

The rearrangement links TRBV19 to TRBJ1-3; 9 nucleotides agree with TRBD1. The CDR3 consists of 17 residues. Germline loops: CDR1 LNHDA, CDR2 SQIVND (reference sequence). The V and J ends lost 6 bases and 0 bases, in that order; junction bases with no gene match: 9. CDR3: CASSLHTGGSSGNTIYF. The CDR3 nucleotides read TGTGCCAGTAGCCTGCACACAGGGGGCTCCTCTGGAAACACCATATATTTT.

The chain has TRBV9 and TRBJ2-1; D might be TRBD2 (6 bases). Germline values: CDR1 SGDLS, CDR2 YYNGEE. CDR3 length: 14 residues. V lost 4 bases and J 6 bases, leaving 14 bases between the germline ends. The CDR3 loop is CASSQTQTSNEQFF. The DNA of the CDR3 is TGTGCCAGCAGCCAAACCCAGACTAGCAATGAGCAGTTCTTC.

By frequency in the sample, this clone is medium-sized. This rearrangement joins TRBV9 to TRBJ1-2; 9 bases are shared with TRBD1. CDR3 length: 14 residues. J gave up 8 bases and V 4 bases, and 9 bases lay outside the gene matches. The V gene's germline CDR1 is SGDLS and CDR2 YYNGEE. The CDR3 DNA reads TGTGCCAGCAGCACCCTTCGGGACAGGGAGGGCTACACCTTC. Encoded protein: CASSTLRDREGYTF.

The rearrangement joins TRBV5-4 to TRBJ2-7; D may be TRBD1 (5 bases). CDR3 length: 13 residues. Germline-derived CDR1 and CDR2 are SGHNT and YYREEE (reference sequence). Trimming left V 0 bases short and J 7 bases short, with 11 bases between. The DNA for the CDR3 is TGTGCCAGCAGCTTGGCCCAGGGCTGGGAGCAGTACTTC. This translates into CASSLAQGWEQYF. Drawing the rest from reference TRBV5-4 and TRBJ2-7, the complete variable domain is ETGVTQSPTHLIKTRGQQVTLRCSSQSGHNTVSWYQQALGQGPQFIFQYYREEENGRGNFPPRFSGLQFPNYSSELNVNALELDDSALYLCASSLAQGWEQYFGPGTRLTVT.

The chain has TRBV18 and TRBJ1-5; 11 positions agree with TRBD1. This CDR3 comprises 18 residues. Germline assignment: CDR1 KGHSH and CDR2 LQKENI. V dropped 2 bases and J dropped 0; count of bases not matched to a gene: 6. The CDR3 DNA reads TGTGCCAGCTCACCATATCCCGGGACAGGGGGTAGCAATCAGCCCCAGCATTTT. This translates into CASSPYPGTGGSNQPQHF. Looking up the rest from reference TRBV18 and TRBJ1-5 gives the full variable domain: NAGVMQNPRHLVRRRGQEARLRCSPMKGHSHVYWYRQLPEEGLKFMVYLQKENIIDESGMPKERFSAEFPKEGPSILRIQQVVRGDSAAYFCASSPYPGTGGSNQPQHFGDGTRLSIL.

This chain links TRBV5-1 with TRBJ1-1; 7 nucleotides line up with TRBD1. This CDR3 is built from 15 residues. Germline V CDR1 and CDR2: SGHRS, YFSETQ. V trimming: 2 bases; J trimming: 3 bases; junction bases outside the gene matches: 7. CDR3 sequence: CASSFTPGGDTEAFF. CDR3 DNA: TGCGCCAGCAGCTTTACACCAGGGGGTGACACTGAAGCTTTCTTT.

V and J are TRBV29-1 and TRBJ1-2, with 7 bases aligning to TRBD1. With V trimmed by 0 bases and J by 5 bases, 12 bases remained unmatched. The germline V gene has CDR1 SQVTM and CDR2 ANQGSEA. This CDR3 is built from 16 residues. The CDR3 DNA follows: TGCAGCGTTGAAGATCAAGGGCGTTCAGGGGGATATGGCTACACCTTC. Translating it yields CSVEDQGRSGGYGYTF.